The rows below give T cell receptor beta chains drawn from one sample of a study of blood T cell repertoires in COVID-19. Assay: immunoSEQ multiplex PCR; the TCRdb copy retains only in-frame clones and omits some. Of approximately 500,000 clones listed, roughly 85% are singletons. Sequenced sample: peripheral blood. The receptors derive from a human donor in a cohort sampled during active COVID-19. The CDR3 runs from the conserved cysteine through the conserved F or W. Fields, in order: J gene, V gene, CDR3 length, D gene, clone size, CDR3 DNA, CDR3 protein. A D gene is named only where the DNA matches it firmly. Rows give clone size only sometimes, using once, few, many, or a class for an expanded clone.

j_call: TRBJ2-2; v_call: TRBV9; cdr3_length: 14; d_call: -; clone_size: -; cdr3_nt: TGTGCCAGCAGCGTGGGACATAACACCGGGGAGCTGTTTTTT; cdr3_aa: CASSVGHNTGELFF
j_call: TRBJ2-5; v_call: TRBV21-1; cdr3_length: 13; d_call: -; clone_size: -; cdr3_nt: TGTGCCAGCAAAACGCGGGGCCAAGAGACCCAGTACTTC; cdr3_aa: CASKTRGQETQYF
j_call: TRBJ1-1; v_call: TRBV10-3; cdr3_length: 15; d_call: -; clone_size: -; cdr3_nt: TGTGCCATCAGTGATAGGGACGGACTAGGCACTGAAGCTTTCTTT; cdr3_aa: CAISDRDGLGTEAFF
j_call: TRBJ2-7; v_call: TRBV25-1; cdr3_length: 13; d_call: -; clone_size: -; cdr3_nt: TGTGCCAGCAGTTCAGGTCTGTGGAACGAGCAGTACTTC; cdr3_aa: CASSSGLWNEQYF
j_call: TRBJ2-2; v_call: TRBV9; cdr3_length: 15; d_call: TRBD1; clone_size: -; cdr3_nt: TGTGCCAGCAGCGTAGCAGGGGGAAACACCGGGGAGCTGTTTTTT; cdr3_aa: CASSVAGGNTGELFF
j_call: TRBJ1-1; v_call: TRBV9; cdr3_length: 16; d_call: -; clone_size: -; cdr3_nt: TGTGCCAGCAGCGTCAAACCGACAGGCGGTAACACTGAAGCTTTCTTT; cdr3_aa: CASSVKPTGGNTEAFF
j_call: TRBJ1-2; v_call: TRBV30; cdr3_length: 13; d_call: -; clone_size: once; cdr3_nt: TGTGCCTGGAGTGTATGGAGGGCAGGTGGCTACACCTTC; cdr3_aa: CAWSVWRAGGYTF
j_call: TRBJ2-5; v_call: TRBV4-1; cdr3_length: 16; d_call: -; clone_size: once; cdr3_nt: TGCGCCAGCAGCCAAGAGACCGCATCTAGGGGAGAGACCCAGTACTTC; cdr3_aa: CASSQETASRGETQYF
j_call: TRBJ1-3; v_call: TRBV7-6; cdr3_length: 15; d_call: -; clone_size: -; cdr3_nt: TGTGCCAGCAGCCCAGGGACTAACTCTGGAAACACCATATATTTT; cdr3_aa: CASSPGTNSGNTIYF
j_call: TRBJ1-4; v_call: TRBV9; cdr3_length: 14; d_call: TRBD1; clone_size: -; cdr3_nt: TGTGCCAGCAGCGTAGGGACAGGGGACGAAAAACTGTTTTTT; cdr3_aa: CASSVGTGDEKLFF